One sample yielded the 15 T cell receptor beta chains listed below, sequenced in a study of cytomegalovirus exposure and HLA in healthy donors. Researchers ran the PCR with 60 Vbeta and 13 Jbeta primers. The data were produced by immunoSEQ multiplex PCR, yet TCRdb's version contains in-frame clones alone and is incomplete. The sample includes around 130,000 clones, 75% to 90% of them seen just once. Sample: PBMCs. Every receptor here comes from a woman aged 40 to 50 in good health and CMV-seropositive.

This clone was counted between two and nine times. The chain links TRBV7-3 to TRBJ1-6; TRBD1 aligns across 7 bases. The CDR3 sequence is 13 residues long. The V and J ends lost 8 bases and 7 bases, in that order; junction bases with no gene match: 5. The germline gives CDR1 SGHTA, CDR2 FQGTGA. CDR3 residues: CASGTDPNSPLHF. The DNA of the CDR3 is TGTGCCAGCGGGACAGATCCCAATTCACCCCTCCACTTT.

This sequence joins TRBV6-5 and TRBJ2-7, with 7 positions matching TRBD1. This CDR3 contains 14 residues. V shed 5 bases and J 4 bases; nucleotides not matched to a gene: 8. CDR1 and CDR2 (germline): MNHEY, SVGAGI. CDR3 residues: CASSRQGNMYEQYF. Written as DNA, the CDR3 is TGTGCCAGCAGTCGACAGGGAAATATGTACGAGCAGTACTTC.

The chain recombines TRBV9 with TRBJ2-7, with a weak D call TRBD1 (5 bases). Trimming removed 0 bases from V and 0 bases from J, with 10 bases in between. The CDR3 spans 15 residues. Per the germline V gene, CDR1 is SGDLS and CDR2 is YYNGEE. The CDR3, as DNA: TGTGCCAGCAGCGTAGGGGGCGTTAGCTCCTACGAGCAGTACTTC. It translates to CASSVGGVSSYEQYF.

The rearrangement joins TRBV28 to TRBJ2-3; D not certain. The CDR3 sequence is 13 residues long. Germline lookup yields CDR1 MDHEN and CDR2 SYDVKM. The V end lost 6 bases, the J end lost 2 bases, and 9 bases lay between the germline ends. The CDR3 protein is CASSPRPTDTQYF. CDR3 coding DNA: TGTGCCAGCAGCCCCCGTCCCACAGATACGCAGTATTTT.

This clone has just a few counts. The gene calls are TRBV6-4 and TRBJ1-5; D is unresolved. Germline-derived CDR1 and CDR2 are MRHNA and SNTAGT. This CDR3 has 16 residues. Trimming cost V 6 bases and J 3 bases, with 18 bases left between them. The CDR3 bases are TGTGCCAGCAGCGAACGGAGGGCAGGCCTCAATCAGCCCCAGCATTTT. Protein: CASSERRAGLNQPQHF.

The chain has TRBV5-4 and TRBJ2-1; 11 bases line up with TRBD2. This CDR3 has 16 residues. Germline CDR1 SGHNT, CDR2 YYREEE (reference sequence). The junction had 6 bases not matched to a gene; V was cut back by 4 bases and J by 3 bases. In DNA form, the CDR3 reads TGTGCCAGCAGCCAGGTGCTAGCGGGAGGCTACAATGAGCAGTTCTTC. Translating it yields CASSQVLAGGYNEQFF.

This rearrangement joins TRBV5-1 to TRBJ2-2; D gene unclear. CDR3 length: 16 amino acids. Germline CDR1 SGHRS, CDR2 YFSETQ. V dropped 4 bases and J dropped 1 base, with 14 bases sitting between them. The CDR3 region has the DNA TGCGCCAGCAGCCCAGCGAATGTGGGGAACACCGGGGAGCTGTTTTTT. Translation: CASSPANVGNTGELFF.

The genes are TRBV6-5 and TRBJ2-3; D is unclear. The CDR3 contains 16 residues. With 0 bases removed from V and 6 bases from J, the gap between germline ends came to 16 bases. Germline V gene sequence: CDR1 MNHEY, CDR2 SVGAGI. The CDR3 spells CASSYSTPRAGDTQYF. CDR3 sequence (DNA): TGTGCCAGCAGTTACTCGACTCCGCGCGCCGGGGATACGCAGTATTTT.

The V call is TRBV15, the J call TRBJ1-5; D is unclear. This CDR3 contains 15 residues. Germline-derived CDR1 and CDR2 are LNHNV and YYDKDF (reference sequence). V lost 3 bases to trimming and J lost 0 bases, with 9 bases between them. CDR3 nucleotide sequence: TGTGCCACCAGCAGCGAGTCGGGTAGCAATCAGCCCCAGCATTTT. Translation: CATSSESGSNQPQHF.

This clone has a handful of counts. The genes are TRBV9 and TRBJ1-1; TRBD1 is a possible D gene (6 bases). CDR3 length equals 15 residues. Germline V CDR1 and CDR2: SGDLS, YYNGEE. Trimming took 3 bases from V and 2 from J, leaving 14 bases between them. DNA for the CDR3: TGTGCCAGCAGCGGACACATCAGGGGAAACACTGAAGCTTTCTTT. This translates into CASSGHIRGNTEAFF.

The table lists this clone with a count of one. The V and J genes are TRBV7-3 and TRBJ1-2, with D unresolved. Germline values: CDR1 SGHTA, CDR2 FQGTGA. The CDR3 is made up of 14 amino acids. The V end was cut by 2 bases, the J end by 3 bases, with 10 bases between. The CDR3 loop reads CASSLGVEDYGYTF. The CDR3, as DNA: TGTGCCAGCAGCTTAGGAGTAGAGGACTATGGCTACACCTTC.

The chain carries TRBV18 and TRBJ1-3; weak D call: TRBD1 (5 bases). The V gene's germline CDR1 is KGHSH and CDR2 LQKENI. The CDR3 loop spans 17 amino acids. Trimming removed 3 bases from V and 0 bases from J, with 15 bases in between. The CDR3 nucleotides are TGTGCCAGCTCACCCGCGGGGGGACCCGTCTCTGGAAACACCATATATTTT. As protein: CASSPAGGPVSGNTIYF. Complete variable domain (other parts from reference TRBV18 and TRBJ1-3): NAGVMQNPRHLVRRRGQEARLRCSPMKGHSHVYWYRQLPEEGLKFMVYLQKENIIDESGMPKERFSAEFPKEGPSILRIQQVVRGDSAAYFCASSPAGGPVSGNTIYFGEGSWLTVV.

The chain carries TRBV7-2 and TRBJ2-2, with a tentative D call TRBD2 (6 bases). Germline CDR1 SGHTA, CDR2 FQGNSA. The CDR3 consists of 14 residues. Trimming shortened V by 7 bases and J by 3 bases, and 12 bases separated the two germline ends. This CDR3 is CASNPGLDTGELFF. DNA of the CDR3: TGTGCCAGCAACCCGGGACTTGACACCGGGGAGCTGTTTTTT.

V usage is TRBV6-5 and J usage is TRBJ2-7; possible D gene TRBD2, 5 bases. Deletions cut 0 bases from V and 0 bases from J, with 12 bases between. The length of the CDR3 is 16 residues. Germline CDR1 and CDR2: MNHEY and SVGAGI. CDR3 coding DNA: TGTGCCAGCAGTTACTCGATGACGGGATCCTCCTACGAGCAGTACTTC. Translation: CASSYSMTGSSYEQYF.

This chain joins TRBV6-6 and TRBJ1-6, with D perhaps TRBD1 (6 bases). Per the germline V gene, CDR1 is MNHNY and CDR2 is SVGAGI (reference sequence). The CDR3 is made up of 14 amino acids. Deletions cut 11 bases from V and 4 bases from J, with 15 bases between. CDR3 protein: CAANRAVYNSPLHF. CDR3 DNA: TGTGCCGCCAACAGGGCCGTATATAATTCACCCCTCCACTTT.